Below are 11 T cell receptor beta chains sequenced from a single sample in a study of blood T cell repertoires in COVID-19. The method was immunoSEQ multiplex PCR; TCRdb's version includes in-frame clones alone and lacks a portion of them. The sample has about 260,000 clones, 84% seen once; the top ten hold 1.5%. The sample taken for sequencing was peripheral blood. Receptors were obtained from a middle-aged woman who had recovered from COVID-19.

The rearrangement joins TRBV2 to TRBJ1-1; 7 nucleotides line up with TRBD1. Unmatched junction bases numbered 4, after V lost 4 bases and J lost 8 bases. This CDR3 region has 12 residues. CDR1 is SNHLY, CDR2 FYNNEI, per germline. DNA for the CDR3: TGTGCCAGCAGTGTGGGACAGCCCGAAGCTTTCTTT. This codes for CASSVGQPEAFF.

This clone has just a few counts. Other DNA sequences of this sample code for an identical CDR3. V gene TRBV5-1 combines with J gene TRBJ1-6; TRBD1 agrees at 8 bases. Germline assignment: CDR1 SGHRS and CDR2 YFSETQ. The CDR3 extends over 14 amino acids. V lost 2 bases, J lost 10 bases, and 5 bases stayed unmatched. The CDR3 loop is CASSFGQGRSPLHF. Here the CDR3 DNA reads TGCGCCAGCAGCTTCGGACAGGGCCGATCACCCCTCCACTTT.

This chain links TRBV5-1 with TRBJ2-5, with 7 bases matching TRBD2. Germline loops: CDR1 SGHRS, CDR2 YFSETQ. Unmatched junction bases numbered 10, after V lost 1 base and J lost 7 bases. The CDR3 consists of 15 residues. Here the CDR3 reads CASSLFSGAQGTQYF. The CDR3 bases are TGCGCCAGCAGCTTGTTCAGCGGGGCGCAGGGGACCCAGTACTTC.

This clone appeared once. The chain carries TRBV7-9 and TRBJ1-2, with 7 positions matching TRBD1. Germline assignment: CDR1 SEHNR and CDR2 FQNEAQ (reference sequence). This CDR3 comprises 16 residues. The trim removed 3 bases at V and 1 base at J, leaving 8 bases unmatched. The CDR3 region has the DNA TGTGCCAGCAGCTTTTCAGGGGGAACGAGTAACTATGGCTACACCTTC. Residues: CASSFSGGTSNYGYTF. Full variable domain (remainder filled in from reference TRBV7-9 and TRBJ1-2): DTGVSQNPRHKITKRGQNVTFRCDPISEHNRLYWYRQTLGQGPEFLTYFQNEAQLEKSRLLSDRFSAERPKGSFSTLEIQRTEQGDSAMYLCASSFSGGTSNYGYTFGSGTRLTVV.

The chain joins TRBV7-9 to TRBJ1-1; possibly TRBD1 for D (6 bases). The CDR3 has 14 amino acids. The germline CDR1 and CDR2 sequences are SEHNR and FQNEAQ (reference sequence). V dropped 4 bases and J dropped 1 base, with 10 bases sitting between them. The CDR3 DNA sequence: TGTGCCAGCAGCTCCGGGACACAGAACACTGAAGCTTTCTTT. Residues: CASSSGTQNTEAFF.

This chain connects TRBV5-5 to TRBJ2-5, with 8 positions matching TRBD1. The J segment lost 4 bases and the V segment lost 2 bases, leaving 7 bases of the junction unmatched. CDR1 is SGHKS and CDR2 is YYEKEE in the germline V gene (reference sequence). The CDR3 extends over 15 amino acids. Here the CDR3 DNA reads TGTGCCAGCAGCTTTGGGTCAGGGGGCTTAGAGACCCAGTACTTC. It is translated as CASSFGSGGLETQYF.

The chain combines TRBV19 with TRBJ1-4, with TRBD1 identical over 7 bases. J was trimmed by 2 bases and V by 8 bases; bases with no gene match: 11. CDR3 length equals 16 residues. Germline V CDR1 and CDR2: LNHDA, SQIVND (reference sequence). CDR3 loop: CASGRQGGRTNEKLFF. The CDR3, as DNA: TGTGCCAGTGGCAGACAGGGAGGAAGGACTAATGAAAAACTGTTTTTT.

This clone was recorded a few times. The chain employs TRBV7-6 and TRBJ1-1; D remains unclear. The germline gives CDR1 SGHVS, CDR2 FNYEAQ. V shed 6 bases and J shed 0 bases, with 11 bases lying between them. This CDR3 is 14 amino acids long. Here the CDR3 DNA reads TGTGCCAGCAGTCGAGACACCTTGAACACTGAAGCTTTCTTT. It encodes CASSRDTLNTEAFF.

The chain uses TRBV7-7 and TRBJ1-3, with D perhaps matching TRBD1 (5 bases). The germline V and J ends were trimmed by 5 bases and 0 bases, with 11 bases remaining between them. Germline loops: CDR1 SSHAT, CDR2 FNYEAQ (reference sequence). This CDR3 is built from 15 residues. The DNA for the CDR3 is TGTGCCAGCAGCGCCCAGCAGGGCTCTGGAAACACCATATATTTT. Amino acid sequence: CASSAQQGSGNTIYF.

This chain joins TRBV11-2 and TRBJ2-5, with TRBD2 matching over 8 bases. The length of the CDR3 is 17 residues. Germline CDR1 reads SGHAT; CDR2 reads FQNNGV. Trimming removed 1 base from V and 1 base from J; junction bases left unmatched: 8. CDR3 sequence reads: CASSLGYRGGGQETQYF. The CDR3, as DNA: TGTGCCAGCAGCTTAGGGTATCGGGGGGGAGGCCAAGAGACCCAGTACTTC.

The J gene is TRBJ2-3, the V gene TRBV18; a possible D gene is TRBD2 (6 bases). Germline V gives CDR1 KGHSH, CDR2 LQKENI. V shed 4 bases and J shed 1 base, with 6 bases lying between them. The CDR3 is 13 residues long. The CDR3 DNA follows: TGTGCCAGCTCACAGCGGGGCACAGATACGCAGTATTTT. It codes for CASSQRGTDTQYF.